What follows are 32 T cell receptor beta chains derived from one specimen sequenced in a study of response to subunit inactivated influenza vaccine. TCRdb used MiXCR to reprocess the RT-PCR reads, holding one entry per CDR3 protein. The repertoire holds under 800,000 distinct CDR3 sequences, about 14% seen once, with 6% to 7% in the top ten. The sample consisted of PBMCs from blood, taken approximately 15 days before vaccination. The receptor source for this set is a man in his fifties who received an inactivated influenza vaccine.

This rearrangement joins TRBV6-1 to TRBJ1-2; D remains ambiguous. The CDR3 is 14 amino acids. Looked up from germline, CDR1 is MNHNS and CDR2 is SASEGT. The V end was cut by 6 bases, the J end by 3 bases, with 14 bases between. CDR3 residues: CASRIGPNYYGYTF. The CDR3 nucleotides are TGTGCCAGCAGAATCGGGCCGAACTACTATGGCTACACCTTC.

The chain links TRBV6-2 or TRBV6-3 to TRBJ1-1, with D unresolved. The CDR3 totals 13 residues. V lost 6 bases, J lost 0 bases, and 8 bases lay in between. From germline, CDR1 is MNHEY and CDR2 SVGEGT. The CDR3 is CASRVGMNTEAFF. CDR3 nucleotide sequence: TGTGCCAGCAGGGTGGGGATGAACACTGAAGCTTTCTTT.

This clonotype was recorded a few times. The rearrangement links TRBV7-9 to TRBJ2-2, with D perhaps given as TRBD1 or TRBD2 (5 bases each). CDR3 size: 16 residues. V was clipped by 5 bases and J by 4 bases, with 17 bases between them. Germline values: CDR1 SEHNR, CDR2 FQNEAQ (reference sequence). CDR3 nucleotide sequence: TGTGCCAGCAGCCGTATTAAAGGGACGAGCACCGGGGAGCTGTTTTTT. It translates to CASSRIKGTSTGELFF.

The rearrangement joins TRBV6-1 to TRBJ2-7; the match to TRBD1 covers 7 bases. Germline loops: CDR1 MNHNS, CDR2 SASEGT. Losses at the gene ends were 0 bases for V and 4 bases for J; bases not matched to a gene: 3. The CDR3 is made up of 14 amino acids. The CDR3 DNA reads as TGTGCCAGCAGTGAAGCAGGGACAGATTACGAGCAGTACTTC. Protein sequence: CASSEAGTDYEQYF.

This clonotype was counted between two and nine times. The chain carries TRBV7-9 and TRBJ2-3; D possibly corresponds to TRBD2 (5 bases). Germline V gene sequence: CDR1 SEHNR, CDR2 FQNEAQ (reference sequence). This CDR3 is built from 14 residues. The ends were cut back, 11 bases at V and 0 bases at J, with 15 bases in the middle. Written as DNA, the CDR3 is TGTGCCGAGGAAAGCGGCACTAGCACAGATACGCAGTATTTT. Translated, it gives CAEESGTSTDTQYF.

V usage is TRBV9 and J usage is TRBJ2-7, with a weak D call TRBD1 (5 bases). V lost 3 bases and J lost 6, with 16 bases in between. The CDR3 is made up of 14 amino acids. The germline V gene has CDR1 SGDLS and CDR2 YYNGEE. CDR3 loop: CASSAWGSPTEQYF. The CDR3, as DNA: TGTGCCAGCAGCGCATGGGGCAGCCCCACCGAGCAGTACTTC.

V and J are TRBV4-2 and TRBJ2-3; 7 bases match TRBD1. Germline-derived CDR1 and CDR2 are LGHNA and YNFKEQ. Germline trimming cut 4 bases from V and 10 bases from J; bases unmatched to any gene: 8. CDR3 size: 13 residues. This CDR3 reads CASSRAGQESQYF. CDR3 nucleotides: TGTGCCAGCAGCCGAGCAGGACAGGAGTCGCAGTATTTT.

The chain uses TRBV18 and TRBJ2-2; TRBD2 matches at 10 bases. V gave up 3 bases and J gave up 4 bases; unmatched junction bases: 5. The V gene's germline CDR1 is KGHSH and CDR2 LQKENI. CDR3 size: 16 residues. CDR3 bases: TGTGCCAGCTCACCTTCTAGCGGGAGAGCCACCGGGGAGCTGTTTTTT. It translates to CASSPSSGRATGELFF. Full variable domain (rest looked up from reference TRBV18 and TRBJ2-2): NAGVMQNPRHLVRRRGQEARLRCSPMKGHSHVYWYRQLPEEGLKFMVYLQKENIIDESGMPKERFSAEFPKEGPSILRIQQVVRGDSAAYFCASSPSSGRATGELFFGEGSRLTVL.

A remark on this clonotype: A much more abundant neighbour one base away suggests this may be a read error. This sequence joins TRBV7-3 and TRBJ2-2; D gene ambiguous. This CDR3 is built from 12 residues. Looked up from germline, CDR1 is SGHTA and CDR2 is FQGTGA. Deletions cut 5 bases from V and 6 bases from J, with 7 bases between. CDR3: CASSRRAGELFF. The CDR3 nucleotides read TGTGCCAGCAGCCGAAGGGCCGGGGAGCTGTTTTTT.

This clonotype has more than one count but fewer than ten. The V call is TRBV28, the J call TRBJ2-3, with 8 bases fitting TRBD2. Germline CDR1 MDHEN, CDR2 SYDVKM. The CDR3 has 15 residues. With V trimmed by 6 bases and J by 1 base, 6 bases remained unmatched. The CDR3 sequence is CASSGGALGTDTQYF. CDR3 sequence (DNA): TGTGCCAGCAGCGGGGGGGCCTTGGGCACAGATACGCAGTATTTT.

CDR3: CASSFPGQGVRGTGELFF. The CDR3 DNA reads as TGTGCCAGCAGTTTCCCGGGACAGGGCGTTAGGGGCACCGGGGAGCTGTTTTTT. The chain recombines TRBV12-3 or TRBV12-4 with TRBJ2-2, with 9 bases identical to TRBD1. The V and J ends lost 3 bases and 4 bases, in that order; junction bases with no gene match: 12. This CDR3 has 18 residues.

Many counts were recorded for this clonotype. The V and J genes are TRBV2 and TRBJ1-5; no clear D gene. The CDR3 is 14 amino acids. Germline loops: CDR1 SNHLY, CDR2 FYNNEI. Trimming took off 4 bases at V and 1 base at J, with 8 bases between the two ends. The CDR3 DNA reads TGTGCCAGCAGTGGGAGGGTCAGCAATCAGCCCCAGCATTTT. This encodes CASSGRVSNQPQHF.

As regards this clonotype: This sequence may be a read error, since a much larger clone differs from it by one base. The chain combines TRBV7-2 with TRBJ2-7; possibly TRBD2 for D (6 bases). The CDR3 is made up of 14 amino acids. Germline loops: CDR1 SGHTA, CDR2 FQGNSA. V was cut by 4 bases and J by 3 bases, with 13 bases left in between. The CDR3 here is CASSCVRGNYEQYF. For the CDR3, the DNA is TGTGCCAGCAGCTGCGTTCGCGGGAACTACGAGCAGTACTTC.

For this clonotype: Being one base from a much bigger clone, this may be a read error. V usage is TRBV5-5 and J usage is TRBJ2-2, with a possible D match to TRBD1 (6 bases). CDR3 size: 14 residues. Germline V gene sequence: CDR1 SGHKS, CDR2 YYEKEE (reference sequence). The V end was cut by 4 bases, the J end by 7 bases, with 14 bases between. The CDR3 DNA reads as TGTGCCAGCAGCACAGGGACGGTCAGCGGGGAGCTGTTTTTT. It encodes CASSTGTVSGELFF. Full variable domain (rest looked up from reference TRBV5-5 and TRBJ2-2): DAGVTQSPTHLIKTRGQQVTLRCSPISGHKSVSWYQQVLGQGPQFIFQYYEKEERGRGNFPDRFSARQFPNYSSELNVNALLLGDSALYLCASSTGTVSGELFFGEGSRLTVL.

The chain employs TRBV28 and TRBJ2-5; 9 bases line up with TRBD1. Germline lookup yields CDR1 MDHEN and CDR2 SYDVKM. V lost 8 bases, J lost 5 bases, and 18 bases stayed unmatched. This CDR3 comprises 17 residues. This CDR3 is CASRMSAGTGSLETQYF. CDR3 sequence (DNA): TGTGCCAGCCGTATGAGTGCCGGGACAGGGAGTTTGGAGACCCAGTACTTC.

This clonotype was counted at least ten times. The rearrangement uses TRBV5-6 and TRBJ2-4; D remains ambiguous. The length of the CDR3 is 16 residues. Germline V gene data show CDR1 as SGHDT and CDR2 as YYEEEE. Trimming removed 1 base from V and 1 base from J, with 12 bases in between. CDR3 amino acids: CASSLTRMEAKNIQYF. The CDR3 nucleotides read TGTGCCAGCAGCTTGACCCGGATGGAGGCCAAAAACATTCAGTACTTC.

This clonotype was found a few times. The V gene is TRBV15, the J gene TRBJ2-1; 13 nucleotides match TRBD2. V was clipped by 8 bases and J by 8 bases; unmatched bases: 9. This CDR3 spans 15 amino acids. The germline V gene encodes CDR1 LNHNV and CDR2 YYDKDF (reference sequence). CDR3 loop: CATRPGLAGLDEQFF. Written as DNA, the CDR3 is TGTGCCACCCGGCCGGGACTAGCGGGACTGGATGAGCAGTTCTTC.

This clonotype was counted between two and nine times. V is TRBV28 and J is TRBJ2-1; tentatively, D is TRBD1 (7 bases). The CDR3 is made up of 16 amino acids. Germline assignment: CDR1 MDHEN and CDR2 SYDVKM. The germline V and J ends were trimmed by 6 bases and 7 bases, with 22 bases remaining between them. The CDR3 DNA sequence: TGTGCCAGCAGCCAGATTGGGTTGGAGGGGGCGAATGAGCAGTTCTTC. It encodes CASSQIGLEGANEQFF.

This clonotype was observed a handful of times. The chain carries TRBV7-2 and TRBJ2-5; possibly TRBD1 or TRBD2 for D (7 bases each). V was pared by 4 bases and J by 5 bases, with 17 bases between. This CDR3 spans 15 amino acids. The germline V gene encodes CDR1 SGHTA and CDR2 FQGNSA. As DNA, the CDR3 is TGTGCCAGCAGCTCGAACAGGGGAGGGATGGAGACCCAGTACTTC. This sequence encodes CASSSNRGGMETQYF.

This clonotype was observed a few times. Here the CDR3 DNA reads TGTGCCAGCAGCAGTGGGACAGTCGGTCCCGGGGAGCTGTTTTTT. It yields the protein CASSSGTVGPGELFF. The rearrangement uses TRBV11-2 and TRBJ2-2, with 7 nucleotides matching TRBD1. Germline lookup yields CDR1 SGHAT and CDR2 FQNNGV. The CDR3 extends over 15 amino acids. V trimming: 5 bases; J trimming: 6 bases; junction bases outside the gene matches: 9.

The chain uses TRBV7-2 and TRBJ2-1, with 8 nucleotides matching TRBD2. Germline V CDR1 and CDR2: SGHTA, FQGNSA. The trim removed 5 bases at V and 3 bases at J, leaving 6 bases unmatched. CDR3 length: 15 residues. The CDR3 reads CASSHVAGYYNEQFF. The CDR3 nucleotides are TGTGCCAGCAGCCACGTAGCGGGGTACTACAATGAGCAGTTCTTC.

This clonotype was recorded many times. J is TRBJ2-7 and V is TRBV28, with 7 bases identical to TRBD2. The CDR3 extends over 14 amino acids. The germline CDR1 and CDR2 sequences are MDHEN and SYDVKM. J gave up 2 bases and V 6 bases, and 7 bases lay outside the gene matches. The CDR3 DNA is TGTGCCAGCAGGGGGAGGGCCAGTCCCTACGAGCAGTACTTC. Its protein product is CASRGRASPYEQYF.

This clonotype has only one observation. The rearrangement links TRBV6-9 to TRBJ1-5; 7 bases agree with TRBD1. The junction had 6 bases not matched to a gene; V was cut back by 6 bases and J by 4 bases. The length of the CDR3 is 14 residues. Per the germline V gene, CDR1 is MNHGY and CDR2 is SVAAGI. CDR3 bases: TGTGCCAGCAGCGGAGCACAGGGGAATCAGCCCCAGCATTTT. Translated: CASSGAQGNQPQHF.

This clonotype was recorded a few times. CDR3 bases: TGTGCCACCAGCAGAGATCGGACCTCTGGGGCCAACGTCCTGACTTTC. It is translated as CATSRDRTSGANVLTF. V usage is TRBV15 and J usage is TRBJ2-6; D is unclear. The V and J ends lost 0 bases and 0 bases respectively, with 6 bases between them. Germline V gene data show CDR1 as LNHNV and CDR2 as YYDKDF (reference sequence). The CDR3 is made up of 16 amino acids.

The table lists this clonotype with a few counts. The chain's CDR3 is CASSEPEGLGTEAFF. As DNA, the CDR3 is TGTGCCAGCAGTGAACCCGAGGGGCTGGGGACTGAAGCTTTCTTT. This chain connects TRBV25-1 to TRBJ1-1; tentative D call: TRBD1 (5 bases). The CDR3 contains 15 residues. Trimming shortened V by 2 bases and J by 5 bases, and 15 bases separated the two germline ends. The V gene's germline CDR1 is MGHDK and CDR2 SYGVNS.

The table lists this clonotype with a few counts. The chain has TRBV10-3 and TRBJ2-3; 7 nucleotides line up with TRBD2. Germline V gene data show CDR1 as ENHRY and CDR2 as SYGVKD. Trimming cost V 2 bases and J 2 bases; bases outside gene matches: 7. The CDR3 extends over 16 amino acids. The CDR3 reads CAISEGGSVSTDTQYF. Written as DNA, the CDR3 is TGTGCCATCAGTGAGGGCGGGAGTGTATCCACAGATACGCAGTATTTT.

Ten or more counts support this clonotype. Relative to the germline gene, one junction end is altered; a read error may explain this. The rearrangement links TRBV2 to TRBJ2-2, with no clear D. Per the germline V gene, CDR1 is SNHLY and CDR2 is FYNNEI. The CDR3 extends over 12 amino acids. DNA of the CDR3: TGCGCCAGCAGCCGGGACACCGGGGAGCTGTTTTTT. This encodes CASSRDTGELFF.

The table lists this clonotype with a few counts. The chain has TRBV10-3 and TRBJ2-1; no clear D. The CDR3 totals 13 residues. The ends were cut back, 3 bases at V and 7 bases at J, with 10 bases in the middle. Germline V gene data show CDR1 as ENHRY and CDR2 as SYGVKD. The CDR3: CAISDLARNEQFF. The CDR3 bases are TGTGCCATCAGTGACTTGGCTAGAAATGAGCAGTTCTTC.

This clonotype was observed a handful of times. The chain is built from TRBV20-1 and TRBJ1-2; D not certain. The CDR3 runs 14 residues. Trimming took 7 bases from V and 0 from J, leaving 15 bases between them. Germline V gives CDR1 DFQATT, CDR2 SNEGSKA (reference sequence). CDR3 coding DNA: TGCAGTGGATTGGGAATACCTACTAACTATGGCTACACCTTC. This translates into CSGLGIPTNYGYTF.

This clonotype was counted between two and nine times. The V gene is TRBV5-1, the J gene TRBJ1-1; D gene ambiguous. This CDR3 region has 13 residues. Germline CDR1 is SGHRS and CDR2 is YFSETQ. Trimming stripped 3 bases from V and 11 bases from J, with 17 bases between. This CDR3 reads CASSYSGDRAAFF. The CDR3 region has the DNA TGCGCCAGCAGCTATTCAGGAGATAGGGCCGCTTTCTTT. The whole variable domain, filled in from reference TRBV5-1 and TRBJ1-1, reads KAGVTQTPRYLIKTRGQQVTLSCSPISGHRSVSWYQQTPGQGLQFLFEYFSETQRNKGNFPGRFSGRQFSNSRSEMNVSTLELGDSALYLCASSYSGDRAAFFGQGTRLTVV.

This clonotype has only a few counts. The chain is built from TRBV5-6 and TRBJ2-7; 7 nucleotides match TRBD1. CDR1 and CDR2 from the germline V gene are SGHDT and YYEEEE. J gave up 2 bases and V 0 bases, and 8 bases lay outside the gene matches. CDR3 length equals 16 residues. The CDR3 DNA reads as TGTGCCAGCAGCTTGGCCTGGACAGGACAAGCCTACGAGCAGTACTTC. It encodes CASSLAWTGQAYEQYF.

This chain joins TRBV9 and TRBJ2-5; a weak D match, TRBD1 (5 bases). Germline V gives CDR1 SGDLS, CDR2 YYNGEE. The CDR3 has 13 residues. With 3 bases removed from V and 5 bases from J, the gap between germline ends came to 11 bases. The CDR3 protein is CASSEGRRETQYF. CDR3 DNA sequence: TGTGCCAGCAGCGAGGGGCGCCGGGAGACCCAGTACTTC.